The rows below give T cell receptor beta chains drawn from one sample of a study of blood T cell repertoires in COVID-19. Produced via immunoSEQ multiplex PCR; TCRdb's table is partial and in-frame only. The table records 41,000 or so clones, 87% of them present only once. Sequencing was carried out using peripheral blood. The receptors shown here come from a man aged 60 to 69 with acute or convalescent COVID-19. The CDR3 runs from the conserved cysteine through the conserved F or W. The D gene is left open where the match is weak.

V: TRBV9
J: TRBJ1-2
D: TRBD1
CDR3: CASSYRQGEDGYTF

V: TRBV27
J: TRBJ2-3
D: TRBD1
CDR3: CASSWTGGGADTQYF

V: TRBV7-8
J: TRBJ1-1
D: -
CDR3: CASSLTKDTEAFF

V: TRBV6-6
J: TRBJ1-2
D: -
CDR3: CASSYSPATAYGYTF

V: TRBV7-6
J: TRBJ1-5
D: -
CDR3: CASSLEASQGSNQPQHF

V: TRBV5-1
J: TRBJ1-1
D: -
CDR3: CASSLVGRTEAFF

V: TRBV24-1
J: TRBJ2-7
D: TRBD2
CDR3: CATSDPRGREDEQYF

V: TRBV7-8
J: TRBJ2-1
D: -
CDR3: CASSYDSLNEQFF

V: TRBV7-2
J: TRBJ2-7
D: TRBD1
CDR3: CASSLGTGKVYEQYF

V: TRBV19
J: TRBJ1-5
D: -
CDR3: CASTPRGGAQPQHF

V: TRBV19
J: TRBJ1-1
D: -
CDR3: CASSIGATEAFF

V: TRBV18
J: TRBJ2-7
D: -
CDR3: CASSPGGSSYEQYF

V: TRBV19
J: TRBJ1-1
D: -
CDR3: CASGVGGRGTEAFF

V: TRBV19
J: TRBJ1-5
D: -
CDR3: CASSIQGYSNQPQHF

V: TRBV4-3
J: TRBJ1-2
D: TRBD1
CDR3: CASSQGTGQGSGYTF

V: TRBV5-1
J: TRBJ2-7
D: TRBD1
CDR3: CASTPGGAEQYF

V: TRBV7-2
J: TRBJ1-1
D: -
CDR3: CASSLTPGTEAFF

V: TRBV1
J: TRBJ1-2
D: -
CDR3: CTSSLNGESVYGYTF

V: TRBV3-1/TRBV3-2
J: TRBJ1-1
D: -
CDR3: CASSQTLTRAFF

V: TRBV7-8
J: TRBJ1-2
D: -
CDR3: CASSLAPMSVDGYTF

V: TRBV3-1/TRBV3-2
J: TRBJ2-5
D: -
CDR3: CASSPIAGKGETQYF

V: TRBV6-5
J: TRBJ2-7
D: -
CDR3: CASSYSMGRRVYEQYF

V: TRBV19
J: TRBJ1-2
D: -
CDR3: CASIGGIDGYTF

V: TRBV13
J: TRBJ1-1
D: -
CDR3: CASSLEGLAEAFF

V: TRBV18
J: TRBJ1-2
D: TRBD1
CDR3: CASSDRGSGYTF

V: TRBV14
J: TRBJ1-2
D: -
CDR3: CASSQDPRQELNYGYTF

V: TRBV3-1/TRBV3-2
J: TRBJ1-5
D: -
CDR3: CASSQGPGQNQPQHF

V: TRBV5-1
J: TRBJ1-2
D: -
CDR3: CASSLTQGSGYGYTF

V: TRBV6-5
J: TRBJ2-5
D: TRBD2
CDR3: CASSSGLARETQYF

V: TRBV30
J: TRBJ1-2
D: -
CDR3: CAWRSSQGIRTNYGYTF

V: TRBV6-6
J: TRBJ1-5
D: -
CDR3: CASRPVTGSNQPQHF

V: TRBV18
J: TRBJ2-7
D: -
CDR3: CASSPLRGEGKQYF

V: TRBV13
J: TRBJ2-2
D: -
CDR3: CASSLVVQGIAGELFF

V: TRBV15
J: TRBJ1-6
D: TRBD1
CDR3: CATSRGQGYTNSPLHF

V: TRBV2
J: TRBJ2-5
D: -
CDR3: CASSGVQETQYF

V: TRBV19
J: TRBJ1-4
D: -
CDR3: CASNRFNEKLFF

V: TRBV6-5
J: TRBJ1-2
D: TRBD1
CDR3: CASRWTGGLDGYTF

V: TRBV15
J: TRBJ1-1
D: TRBD1
CDR3: CATSSYLRTGGWGTEAFF

V: TRBV18
J: TRBJ2-3
D: -
CDR3: CASSLQGISTDTQYF

V: TRBV7-9
J: TRBJ1-2
D: -
CDR3: CASSLASVDGYTF

V: TRBV29-1
J: TRBJ2-1
D: TRBD1
CDR3: CSVGSGGVFNEQFF

V: TRBV11-2
J: TRBJ1-2
D: -
CDR3: CASSLDPGGIGGYTF

V: TRBV7-2
J: TRBJ1-2
D: -
CDR3: CASSLAGGGVNGYTF

V: TRBV9
J: TRBJ2-5
D: -
CDR3: CASSPQGNRAVETQYF

V: TRBV12-3/TRBV12-4
J: TRBJ1-2
D: TRBD1
CDR3: CASLLAGGFGYTF

V: TRBV29-1
J: TRBJ1-2
D: -
CDR3: CSVAQTASNYGYTF